The 21 T cell receptor beta chains below all came from one sample that was sequenced in a study of T cell changes during pregnancy in multiple sclerosis. Sequencing used immunoSEQ multiplex PCR; TCRdb keeps in-frame clones, though not all of them. The sample carries roughly 71,000 clones, 92% recorded once. The sequencing here drew on peripheral blood, taken in the first trimester of pregnancy. The receptors were gathered from a female donor in good health, enrolled as a control in a pregnancy study.

This clone occurred once. The chain couples TRBV15 to TRBJ2-5; 10 nucleotides match TRBD1. The CDR3 is made up of 15 amino acids. J was trimmed by 4 bases and V by 3 bases; bases with no gene match: 5. Germline V lookup: CDR1 LNHNV, CDR2 YYDKDF (reference sequence). The CDR3 nucleotides read TGTGCCACCAGCAGGGACAGGGGGGGTGCAGAGACCCAGTACTTC. This gives the protein CATSRDRGGAETQYF.

The chain couples TRBV29-1 to TRBJ2-5; 7 bases agree with TRBD2. In germline, CDR1 is SQVTM, CDR2 ANQGSEA. The CDR3 sequence is 13 residues long. The J segment lost 5 bases and the V segment lost 4 bases, leaving 7 bases of the junction unmatched. CDR3 in amino acids: CSVGGRAGETQYF. CDR3 sequence (DNA): TGCAGCGTTGGGGGGAGGGCCGGGGAGACCCAGTACTTC.

The chain joins TRBV2 to TRBJ1-5; TRBD1 might be the D (5 bases). Germline V CDR1 and CDR2: SNHLY, FYNNEI. V lost 8 bases and J 3 bases, leaving 11 bases between the germline ends. The CDR3 consists of 13 residues. CDR3 sequence reads: CASGSGFNQPQHF. In DNA form, the CDR3 reads TGTGCCAGCGGCTCAGGGTTCAATCAGCCCCAGCATTTT. Combining the CDR3 with reference TRBV2 and TRBJ1-5 gives the whole variable domain EPEVTQTPSHQVTQMGQEVILRCVPISNHLYFYWYRQILGQKVEFLVSFYNNEISEKSEIFDDQFSVERPDGSNFTLKIRSTKLEDSAMYFCASGSGFNQPQHFGDGTRLSIL.

The rearrangement uses TRBV6-1 and TRBJ2-7, with TRBD2 matching 12 bases. Unmatched junction bases numbered 7, after V lost 3 bases and J lost 7 bases. CDR1 is MNHNS and CDR2 is SASEGT in the germline V gene. CDR3 length: 15 amino acids. The DNA of the CDR3 is TGTGCCAGCAGTGAGAGGACTAGCGGGGCCTGGGAGCAGTACTTC. Residues: CASSERTSGAWEQYF.

The chain is built from TRBV2 and TRBJ2-3; 12 nucleotides line up with TRBD1. The J segment lost 3 bases and the V segment lost 9 bases, leaving 4 bases of the junction unmatched. The germline V gene has CDR1 SNHLY and CDR2 FYNNEI. The CDR3 consists of 14 residues. CDR3 sequence reads: CASGGQGATDTQYF. The CDR3 nucleotides are TGTGCCAGTGGGGGACAGGGGGCTACAGATACGCAGTATTTT.

The V call is TRBV19, the J call TRBJ2-6, with D perhaps matching TRBD2 (5 bases). V was pared by 4 bases and J by 0 bases, with 19 bases between. The CDR3 covers 19 residues. Germline V gene sequence: CDR1 LNHDA, CDR2 SQIVND (reference sequence). CDR3: CASSRAPGSSFSGANVLTF. In nucleotides, the CDR3 is TGTGCCAGTAGTAGAGCCCCGGGAAGTTCCTTCTCTGGGGCCAACGTCCTGACTTTC.

The V call is TRBV14, the J call TRBJ2-7, with TRBD1 matching over 8 bases. V gave up 4 bases and J gave up 0 bases; unmatched junction bases: 11. The CDR3 loop spans 17 amino acids. The V gene's germline CDR1 is SGHDN and CDR2 FVKESK. CDR3 protein: CASSPGGLGTSSYEQYF. DNA for the CDR3: TGTGCCAGCAGCCCAGGGGGCCTTGGGACCAGCTCCTACGAGCAGTACTTC.

The chain recombines TRBV7-2 with TRBJ2-7, with D perhaps matching TRBD2 (5 bases). The CDR3 totals 17 residues. Trimming cost V 4 bases and J 5 bases, with 24 bases left between them. Germline-derived CDR1 and CDR2 are SGHTA and FQGNSA. The CDR3 region is CASSSHPWGEESNEQYF. The CDR3 coding sequence is TGTGCCAGCAGCTCCCATCCCTGGGGAGAGGAATCCAACGAGCAGTACTTC.

This sequence joins TRBV20-1 and TRBJ1-2; D is unclear. V was trimmed by 5 bases and J by 9 bases, leaving 13 bases between them. The V gene's germline CDR1 is DFQATT and CDR2 SNEGSKA (reference sequence). This CDR3 has 11 amino acids. CDR3 protein: CSAPYRLSYTF. DNA for the CDR3: TGCAGTGCTCCCTACCGCCTAAGCTACACCTTC.

This clone appeared a single time. V and J are TRBV28 and TRBJ1-2; D may be TRBD1 (6 bases). The ends were cut back, 3 bases at V and 4 bases at J, with 12 bases in the middle. Germline V gene lookup returns CDR1 MDHEN and CDR2 SYDVKM. The CDR3 consists of 14 residues. In DNA form, the CDR3 reads TGTGCCAGCAGTTTGGGCGACAGGCGCTATGGCTACACCTTC. Protein sequence: CASSLGDRRYGYTF.

The chain is built from TRBV18 and TRBJ2-1; D is unclear. Trimming took off 3 bases at V and 4 bases at J, with 7 bases between the two ends. CDR1 KGHSH and CDR2 LQKENI come from the germline V gene. The CDR3 is 13 amino acids. The DNA for the CDR3 is TGTGCCAGCTCACCGCGCGGATACAATGAGCAGTTCTTC. Translation: CASSPRGYNEQFF.

The J gene is TRBJ2-3, the V gene TRBV29-1; TRBD2 matches at 8 bases. The CDR3 extends over 14 amino acids. Per the germline V gene, CDR1 is SQVTM and CDR2 is ANQGSEA. V was clipped by 6 bases and J by 0 bases; unmatched bases: 5. CDR3 DNA: TGCAGCGTACCCCGGGAGGGGAGCACAGATACGCAGTATTTT. It yields the protein CSVPREGSTDTQYF.

The J gene is TRBJ2-1, the V gene TRBV9, with a tentative D call TRBD2 (6 bases). This CDR3 contains 15 residues. Germline V gene lookup returns CDR1 SGDLS and CDR2 YYNGEE. Trimming shortened V by 3 bases and J by 6 bases, and 16 bases separated the two germline ends. The CDR3 DNA is TGTGCCAGCAGCGACAGACTAGGCCTGACCAATGAGCAGTTCTTC. Translation: CASSDRLGLTNEQFF.

This chain connects TRBV27 to TRBJ2-7; 7 positions agree with TRBD1. The CDR3 contains 12 residues. Germline-derived CDR1 and CDR2 are MNHEY and SMNVEV (reference sequence). The trim removed 6 bases at V and 3 bases at J, leaving 2 bases unmatched. In DNA, the CDR3 is TGTGCCAGCAGGGGGGACAGCTACGAGCAGTACTTC. This sequence encodes CASRGDSYEQYF.

The chain carries TRBV5-1 and TRBJ2-3, with 8 bases identical to TRBD1. V lost 5 bases to trimming and J lost 11 bases; unmatched junction nucleotides: 13. CDR1 is SGHRS, CDR2 YFSETQ, per germline. The CDR3 covers 14 residues. The CDR3 loop reads CASSPTVGDRRQYF. The CDR3 region has the DNA TGCGCCAGCAGTCCGACCGTGGGGGACAGGAGGCAGTATTTT.

This chain links TRBV2 with TRBJ2-7; a weak D match, TRBD1 (6 bases). The CDR3 has 16 residues. Germline CDR1 SNHLY, CDR2 FYNNEI. The ends were cut back, 3 bases at V and 2 bases at J, with 17 bases in the middle. The CDR3: CASSDWAGEMTYEQYF. Here the CDR3 DNA reads TGTGCCAGCAGTGATTGGGCAGGGGAAATGACCTACGAGCAGTACTTC.

The chain is built from TRBV5-6 and TRBJ2-7; 7 positions agree with TRBD1. The germline V gene has CDR1 SGHDT and CDR2 YYEEEE. V was pared by 4 bases and J by 2 bases, with 6 bases of the junction left unmatched. This CDR3 region has 14 residues. CDR3 residues: CASSVDRETYEQYF. DNA for the CDR3: TGTGCCAGCAGCGTTGACAGGGAAACCTACGAGCAGTACTTC.

This clone was counted once. This chain uses TRBV4-2 with TRBJ2-1; D possibly corresponds to TRBD1 (6 bases). CDR1 is LGHNA, CDR2 YNFKEQ, per germline. The CDR3 covers 16 residues. The V end lost 5 bases, the J end lost 0 bases, and 14 bases lay between the germline ends. CDR3 in amino acids: CASSGSGGDSYNEQFF. Here the CDR3 DNA reads TGTGCCAGCAGCGGAAGTGGGGGCGACTCCTACAATGAGCAGTTCTTC.

The rearrangement links TRBV27 to TRBJ2-7, with 10 bases matching TRBD1. The CDR3 spans 15 residues. The ends lost 6 bases at V and 6 bases at J; junction bases unmatched: 11. Germline V gene lookup returns CDR1 MNHEY and CDR2 SMNVEV (reference sequence). The CDR3: CASRLLRTGGSEQYF. The CDR3 DNA is TGTGCCAGCAGGCTACTCCGGACAGGGGGAAGCGAGCAGTACTTC.

The rearrangement links TRBV5-6 to TRBJ1-2; 8 positions agree with TRBD1. The CDR3 extends over 15 amino acids. V shed 2 bases, J shed 7 bases, and the junction held 10 bases outside the gene matches. CDR1 is SGHDT and CDR2 is YYEEEE in the germline V gene. This CDR3 reads CASSFQARTGTGYTF. CDR3 bases: TGTGCCAGCAGCTTCCAAGCCCGGACAGGGACTGGCTACACCTTC.

The rearrangement links TRBV27 to TRBJ1-2; 7 bases map to TRBD1. CDR3 length: 14 residues. Germline V gene lookup returns CDR1 MNHEY and CDR2 SMNVEV (reference sequence). V shed 6 bases and J 4 bases; nucleotides not matched to a gene: 8. CDR3 in DNA: TGTGCCAGCAGCCACAACAGGGGCGGCTATGGCTACACCTTC. It specifies CASSHNRGGYGYTF.